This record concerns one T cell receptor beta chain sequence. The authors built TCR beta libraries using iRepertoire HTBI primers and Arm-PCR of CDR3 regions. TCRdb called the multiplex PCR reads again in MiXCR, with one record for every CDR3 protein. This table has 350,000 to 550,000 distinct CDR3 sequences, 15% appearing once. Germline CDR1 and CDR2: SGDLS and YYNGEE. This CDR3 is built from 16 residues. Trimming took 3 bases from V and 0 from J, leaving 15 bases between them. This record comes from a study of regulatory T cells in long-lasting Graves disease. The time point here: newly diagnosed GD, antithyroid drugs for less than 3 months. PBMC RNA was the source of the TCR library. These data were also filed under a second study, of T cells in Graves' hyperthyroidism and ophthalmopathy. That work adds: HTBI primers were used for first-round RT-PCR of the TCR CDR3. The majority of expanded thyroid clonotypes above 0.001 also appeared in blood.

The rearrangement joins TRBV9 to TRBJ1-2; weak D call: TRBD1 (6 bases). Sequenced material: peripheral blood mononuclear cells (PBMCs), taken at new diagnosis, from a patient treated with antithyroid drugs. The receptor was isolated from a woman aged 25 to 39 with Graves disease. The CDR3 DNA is TGTGCCAGCAGCGCAGGGGACCGTCAGACTAACTATGGCTACACCTTC. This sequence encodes CASSAGDRQTNYGYTF.